This TCR beta chain was identified in a study of T cell changes during pregnancy in multiple sclerosis. The protocol was immunoSEQ multiplex PCR, while the TCRdb copy is restricted to in-frame clones and leaves out a portion. The sample holds more than 30,000 clones; around 91% are singletons and the top ten take 5% to 7.5%. The TCR originated in a female donor with multiple sclerosis, enrolled in a pregnancy study. The source material was CD8+ T cells from peripheral blood mononuclear cells, sampled in the second trimester of pregnancy.

The CDR3 is CASSESTSPYNEQFF. As DNA, the CDR3 is TGTGCCAGCAGTGAATCTACTAGTCCCTACAATGAGCAGTTCTTC. This chain joins TRBV2 and TRBJ2-1, with D possibly TRBD2 on 5 matching bases. V was shortened by 2 bases and J by 2 bases, with 10 bases between the two germline ends. This CDR3 spans 15 amino acids. The germline V gene has CDR1 SNHLY and CDR2 FYNNEI. Filled out from reference TRBV2 and TRBJ2-1, the complete variable domain reads EPEVTQTPSHQVTQMGQEVILRCVPISNHLYFYWYRQILGQKVEFLVSFYNNEISEKSEIFDDQFSVERPDGSNFTLKIRSTKLEDSAMYFCASSESTSPYNEQFFGPGTRLTVL.